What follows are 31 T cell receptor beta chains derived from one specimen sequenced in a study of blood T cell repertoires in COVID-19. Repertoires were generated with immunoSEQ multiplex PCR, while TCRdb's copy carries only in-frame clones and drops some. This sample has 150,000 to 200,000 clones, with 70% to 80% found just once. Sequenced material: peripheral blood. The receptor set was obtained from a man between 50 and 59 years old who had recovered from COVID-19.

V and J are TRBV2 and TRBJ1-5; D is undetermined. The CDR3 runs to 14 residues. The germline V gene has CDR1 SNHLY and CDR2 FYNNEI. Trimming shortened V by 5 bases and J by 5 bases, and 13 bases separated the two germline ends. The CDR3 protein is CASSPTQTDQPQHF. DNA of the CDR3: TGTGCCAGCAGTCCAACGCAAACAGATCAGCCCCAGCATTTT.

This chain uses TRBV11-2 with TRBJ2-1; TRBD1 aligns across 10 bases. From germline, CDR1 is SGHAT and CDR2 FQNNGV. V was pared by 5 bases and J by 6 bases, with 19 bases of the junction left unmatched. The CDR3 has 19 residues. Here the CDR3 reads CASSHRAGTGVGVANEQFF. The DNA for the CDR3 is TGTGCCAGCAGCCACAGAGCGGGGACAGGGGTTGGCGTGGCCAATGAGCAGTTCTTC.

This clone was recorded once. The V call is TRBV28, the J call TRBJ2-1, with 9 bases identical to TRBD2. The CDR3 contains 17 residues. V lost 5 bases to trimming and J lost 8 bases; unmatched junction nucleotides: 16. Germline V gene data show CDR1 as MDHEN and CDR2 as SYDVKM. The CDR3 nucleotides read TGTGCCAGCAGTCCTTATGGCGGGAGGGCGGGGGGACATGAGCAGTTCTTC. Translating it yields CASSPYGGRAGGHEQFF.

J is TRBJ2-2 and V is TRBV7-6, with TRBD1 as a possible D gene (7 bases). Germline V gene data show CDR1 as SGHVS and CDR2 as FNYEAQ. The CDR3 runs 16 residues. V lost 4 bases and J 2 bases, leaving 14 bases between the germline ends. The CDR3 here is CASSSQGGSNTGELFF. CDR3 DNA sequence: TGTGCCAGCAGCTCCCAGGGGGGTTCTAACACCGGGGAGCTGTTTTTT.

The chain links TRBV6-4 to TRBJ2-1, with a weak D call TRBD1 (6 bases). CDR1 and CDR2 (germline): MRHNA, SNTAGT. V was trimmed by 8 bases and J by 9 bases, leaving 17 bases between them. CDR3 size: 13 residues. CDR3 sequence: CASSSEEGVEQFF. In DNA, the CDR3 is TGTGCCAGCTCTTCTGAAGAGGGGGTTGAGCAGTTCTTC.

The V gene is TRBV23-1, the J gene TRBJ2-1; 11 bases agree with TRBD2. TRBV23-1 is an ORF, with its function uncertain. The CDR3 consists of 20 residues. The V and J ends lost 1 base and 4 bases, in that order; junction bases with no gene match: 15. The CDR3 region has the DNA TGCGCCAGCAGTCAATGGGCCGCAAACGGGACTAGCGGAAAATACAATGAGCAGTTCTTC. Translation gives CASSQWAANGTSGKYNEQFF.

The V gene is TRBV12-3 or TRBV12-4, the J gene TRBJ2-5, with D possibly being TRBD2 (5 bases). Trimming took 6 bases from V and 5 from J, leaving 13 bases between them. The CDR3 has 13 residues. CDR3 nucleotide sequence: TGTGCCAGCAGCTCATCCCGAGGGGAGACCCAGTACTTC. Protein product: CASSSSRGETQYF.

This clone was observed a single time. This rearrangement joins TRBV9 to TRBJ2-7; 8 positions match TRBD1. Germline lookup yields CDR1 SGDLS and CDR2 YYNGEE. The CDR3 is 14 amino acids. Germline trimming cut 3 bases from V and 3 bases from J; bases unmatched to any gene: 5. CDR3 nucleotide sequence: TGTGCCAGCAGCGAACAGGGGGGAGGCTACGAGCAGTACTTC. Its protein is CASSEQGGGYEQYF.

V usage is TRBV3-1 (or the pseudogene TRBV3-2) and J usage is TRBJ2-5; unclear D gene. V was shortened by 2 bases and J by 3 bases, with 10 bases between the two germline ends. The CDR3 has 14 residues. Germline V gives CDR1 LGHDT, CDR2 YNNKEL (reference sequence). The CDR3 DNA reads TGTGCCAGCAGCCAACGGTATCGCGAAGAGACCCAGTACTTC. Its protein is CASSQRYREETQYF.

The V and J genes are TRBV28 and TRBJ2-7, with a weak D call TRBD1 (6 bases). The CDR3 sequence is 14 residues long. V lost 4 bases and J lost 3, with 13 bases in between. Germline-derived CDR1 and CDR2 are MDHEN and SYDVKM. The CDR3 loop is CASSSQGPDYEQYF. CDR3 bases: TGTGCCAGCAGTTCCCAGGGGCCAGACTACGAGCAGTACTTC.

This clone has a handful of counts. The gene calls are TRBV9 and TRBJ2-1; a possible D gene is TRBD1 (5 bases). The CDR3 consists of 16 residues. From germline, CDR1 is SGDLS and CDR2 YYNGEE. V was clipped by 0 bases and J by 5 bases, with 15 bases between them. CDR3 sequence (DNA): TGTGCCAGCAGCGTAGCTACTGGGGCCGTGGACAATGAGCAGTTCTTC. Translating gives CASSVATGAVDNEQFF.

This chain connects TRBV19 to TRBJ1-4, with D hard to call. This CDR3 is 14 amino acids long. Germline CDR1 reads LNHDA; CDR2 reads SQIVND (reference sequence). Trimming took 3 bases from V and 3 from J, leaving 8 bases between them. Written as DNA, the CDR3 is TGTGCCAGTAGTATCTACAGTTCTAATGAAAAACTGTTTTTT. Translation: CASSIYSSNEKLFF.

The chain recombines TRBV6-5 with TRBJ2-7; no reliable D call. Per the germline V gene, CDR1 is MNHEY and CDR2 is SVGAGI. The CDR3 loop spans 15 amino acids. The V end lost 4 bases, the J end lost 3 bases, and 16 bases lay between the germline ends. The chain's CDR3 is CASSWFGGASYEQYF. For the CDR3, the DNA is TGTGCCAGCAGTTGGTTTGGTGGAGCTAGCTACGAGCAGTACTTC.

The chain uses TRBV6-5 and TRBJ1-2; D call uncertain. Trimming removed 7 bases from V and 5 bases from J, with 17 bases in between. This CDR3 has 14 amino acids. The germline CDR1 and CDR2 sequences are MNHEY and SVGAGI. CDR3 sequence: CASKQRRDSYGYTF. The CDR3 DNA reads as TGTGCCAGCAAGCAACGGAGAGATTCGTATGGCTACACCTTC.

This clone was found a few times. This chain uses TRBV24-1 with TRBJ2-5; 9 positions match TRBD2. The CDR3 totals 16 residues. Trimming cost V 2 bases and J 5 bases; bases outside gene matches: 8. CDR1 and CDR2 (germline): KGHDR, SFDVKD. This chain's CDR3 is CATSDSGSGSRETQYF. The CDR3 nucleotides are TGTGCCACCAGTGATTCGGGTAGCGGGAGTAGGGAGACCCAGTACTTC.

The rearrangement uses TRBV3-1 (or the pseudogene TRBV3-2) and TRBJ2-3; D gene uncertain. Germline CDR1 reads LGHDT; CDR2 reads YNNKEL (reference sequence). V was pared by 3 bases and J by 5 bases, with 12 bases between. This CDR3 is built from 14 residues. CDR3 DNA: TGTGCCAGCAGCCAGGGCTCGCTGGTAGATACGCAGTATTTT. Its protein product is CASSQGSLVDTQYF.

CDR3 DNA sequence: TGTGCCAGCAGCTTTTCACTTTCACCCCTCCACTTT. This encodes CASSFSLSPLHF. V is TRBV11-2 and J is TRBJ1-6; D unresolved. The V gene's germline CDR1 is SGHAT and CDR2 FQNNGV. CDR3 length equals 12 residues. V gave up 3 bases and J gave up 9 bases, with 6 bases separating them.

The DNA of the CDR3 is TGTGCCAGCAGCTTATTTGCAGGGGTAGGAGATACGCAGTATTTT. Translating it yields CASSLFAGVGDTQYF. The chain links TRBV7-2 to TRBJ2-3, with D maybe TRBD1 (6 bases). This CDR3 region has 15 residues. Trimming shortened V by 2 bases and J by 5 bases, and 14 bases separated the two germline ends. CDR1 and CDR2 (germline): SGHTA, FQGNSA.

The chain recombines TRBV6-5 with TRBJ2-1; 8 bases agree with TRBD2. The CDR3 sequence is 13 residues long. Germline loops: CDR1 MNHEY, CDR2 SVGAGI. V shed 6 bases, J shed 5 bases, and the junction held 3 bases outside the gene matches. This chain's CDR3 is CASRFSGNNEQFF. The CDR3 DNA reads TGTGCCAGCAGATTTAGCGGGAACAATGAGCAGTTCTTC.

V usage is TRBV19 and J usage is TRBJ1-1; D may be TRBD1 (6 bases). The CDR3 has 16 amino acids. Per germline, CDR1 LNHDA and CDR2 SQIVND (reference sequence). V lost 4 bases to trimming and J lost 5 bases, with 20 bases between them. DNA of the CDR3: TGTGCCAGTAGTACCCGACATACAGGGCTTTCGACTGAAGCTTTCTTT. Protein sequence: CASSTRHTGLSTEAFF.

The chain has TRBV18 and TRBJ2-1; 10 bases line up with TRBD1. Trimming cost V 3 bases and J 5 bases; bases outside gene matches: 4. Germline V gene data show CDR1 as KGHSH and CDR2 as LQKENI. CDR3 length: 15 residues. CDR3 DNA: TGTGCCAGCTCACCTACGGGACAGGGGAACAATGAGCAGTTCTTC. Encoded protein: CASSPTGQGNNEQFF.

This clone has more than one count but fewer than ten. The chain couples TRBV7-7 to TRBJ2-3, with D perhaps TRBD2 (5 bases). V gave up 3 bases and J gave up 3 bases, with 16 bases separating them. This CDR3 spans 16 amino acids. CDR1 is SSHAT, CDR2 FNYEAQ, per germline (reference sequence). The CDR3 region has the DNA TGTGCCAGCAGCTTGGTCCTAGCCTCATGTACAGATACGCAGTATTTT. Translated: CASSLVLASCTDTQYF.

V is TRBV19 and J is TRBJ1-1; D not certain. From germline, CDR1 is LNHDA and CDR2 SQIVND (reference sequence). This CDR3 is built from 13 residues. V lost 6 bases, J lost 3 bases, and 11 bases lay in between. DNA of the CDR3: TGTGCCAGTAGCCCTCGGTTGGACACTGAAGCTTTCTTT. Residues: CASSPRLDTEAFF.

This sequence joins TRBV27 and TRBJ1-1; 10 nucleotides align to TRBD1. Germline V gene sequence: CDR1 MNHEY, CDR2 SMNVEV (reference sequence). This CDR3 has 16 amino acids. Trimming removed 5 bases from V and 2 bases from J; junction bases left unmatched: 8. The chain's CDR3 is CASSPWTGGENTEAFF. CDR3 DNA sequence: TGTGCCAGCAGTCCCTGGACAGGGGGTGAAAACACTGAAGCTTTCTTT.

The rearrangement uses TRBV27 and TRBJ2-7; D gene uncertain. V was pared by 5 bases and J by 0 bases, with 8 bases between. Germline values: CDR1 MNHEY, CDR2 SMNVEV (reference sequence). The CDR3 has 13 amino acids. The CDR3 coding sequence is TGTGCCAGCAGTACGACAACCTCCTACGAGCAGTACTTC. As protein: CASSTTTSYEQYF.

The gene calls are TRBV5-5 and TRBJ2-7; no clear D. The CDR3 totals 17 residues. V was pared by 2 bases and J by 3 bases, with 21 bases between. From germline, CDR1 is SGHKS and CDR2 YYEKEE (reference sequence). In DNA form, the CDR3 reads TGTGCCAGCAGCTTTAATTGGAGCACTCACCTGCTCTACGAGCAGTACTTC. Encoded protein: CASSFNWSTHLLYEQYF.

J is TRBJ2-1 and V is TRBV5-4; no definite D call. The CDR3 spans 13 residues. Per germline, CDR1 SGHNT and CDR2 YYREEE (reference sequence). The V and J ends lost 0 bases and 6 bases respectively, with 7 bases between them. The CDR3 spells CASSLGVTNEQFF. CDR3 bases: TGTGCCAGCAGCTTGGGAGTTACCAATGAGCAGTTCTTC.

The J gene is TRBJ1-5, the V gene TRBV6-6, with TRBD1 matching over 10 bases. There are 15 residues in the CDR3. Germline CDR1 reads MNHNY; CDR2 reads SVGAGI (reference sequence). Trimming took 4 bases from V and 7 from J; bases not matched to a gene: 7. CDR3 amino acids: CASSSRQGALQPQHF. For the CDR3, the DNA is TGTGCCAGCAGTTCGAGACAGGGGGCGTTGCAGCCCCAGCATTTT.

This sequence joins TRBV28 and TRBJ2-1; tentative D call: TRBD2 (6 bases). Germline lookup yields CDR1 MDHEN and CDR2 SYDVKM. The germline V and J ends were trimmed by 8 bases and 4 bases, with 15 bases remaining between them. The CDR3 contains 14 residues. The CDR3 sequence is CASRSGAQYNEQFF. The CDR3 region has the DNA TGTGCCAGCCGCTCGGGAGCCCAGTACAATGAGCAGTTCTTC.

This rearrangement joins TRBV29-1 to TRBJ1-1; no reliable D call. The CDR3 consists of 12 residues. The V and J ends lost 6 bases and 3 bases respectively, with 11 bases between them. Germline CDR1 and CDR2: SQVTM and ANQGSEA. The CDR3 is CSVADSYTEAFF. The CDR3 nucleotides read TGCAGCGTCGCCGACTCTTACACTGAAGCTTTCTTT. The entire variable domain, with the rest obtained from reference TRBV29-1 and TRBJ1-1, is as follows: SAVISQKPSRDICQRGTSLTIQCQVDSQVTMMFWYRQQPGQSLTLIATANQGSEATYESGFVIDKFPISRPNLTFSTLTVSNMSPEDSSIYLCSVADSYTEAFFGQGTRLTVV.

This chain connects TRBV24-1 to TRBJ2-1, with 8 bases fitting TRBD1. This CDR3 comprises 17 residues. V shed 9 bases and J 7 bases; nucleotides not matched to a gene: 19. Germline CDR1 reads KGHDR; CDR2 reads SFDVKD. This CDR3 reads CATPWGTGEMGLNEQFF. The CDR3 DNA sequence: TGTGCCACCCCATGGGGGACAGGAGAAATGGGGCTTAATGAGCAGTTCTTC.